A single sample is the source of the 19 T cell receptor beta chains below, sequenced in a study of blood T cell repertoires in COVID-19. TCRdb keeps only in-frame clones here, not all; method: immunoSEQ multiplex PCR. The sample carries approximately 150,000 clones, roughly 87% recorded once. Sequencing was carried out using PBMCs or T cells enriched from blood (not recorded which). The receptors were sampled from a woman between 40 and 50 years old who had been exposed to COVID-19.

The chain recombines TRBV10-3 with TRBJ2-1, with a possible D match to TRBD1 (6 bases). CDR1 and CDR2 from the germline V gene are ENHRY and SYGVKD. This CDR3 has 13 residues. V lost 2 bases and J lost 7, with 9 bases in between. DNA for the CDR3: TGTGCCATCAGTGAGCCCGACAGGAATGAGCAGTTCTTC. As protein: CAISEPDRNEQFF.

The CDR3 DNA sequence: TGTGCCAGGCACGGGTGTAGCGGGGGGGCAGAGACCCAGTACTTC. Translation gives CARHGCSGGAETQYF. The chain carries TRBV30 and TRBJ2-5, with 11 bases identical to TRBD2. Trimming took 8 bases from V and 4 from J; bases not matched to a gene: 12. CDR3 length: 15 amino acids. Germline assignment: CDR1 GTSNPN and CDR2 SVGIG (reference sequence).

This clone was recorded once. The chain links TRBV24-1 to TRBJ2-3, with D possibly TRBD2 on 6 matching bases. This CDR3 spans 15 amino acids. Germline CDR1 KGHDR, CDR2 SFDVKD. Trimming left V 3 bases short and J 5 bases short, with 14 bases between. The CDR3: CATSDVTGAGDTQYF. CDR3 DNA sequence: TGTGCCACCAGTGATGTAACGGGAGCGGGAGATACGCAGTATTTT.

The rearrangement joins TRBV14 to TRBJ1-2; TRBD1 aligns across 7 bases. Germline trimming cut 3 bases from V and 4 bases from J; bases unmatched to any gene: 8. The CDR3 has 15 amino acids. Germline CDR1 and CDR2: SGHDN and FVKESK. CDR3 region: CASSHYDRVGYGYTF. The CDR3 DNA is TGTGCCAGCAGCCATTACGACAGGGTAGGCTATGGCTACACCTTC.

The chain has TRBV2 and TRBJ2-2; D is perhaps TRBD1 (6 bases). The CDR3 runs 13 residues. CDR1 and CDR2 from the germline V gene are SNHLY and FYNNEI. The ends were cut back, 7 bases at V and 1 base at J, with 7 bases in the middle. The CDR3 sequence: CASTGQNTGELFF. CDR3 coding DNA: TGTGCCAGCACGGGACAGAACACCGGGGAGCTGTTTTTT.

This clone was seen more than once but under ten times. The V and J genes are TRBV10-3 and TRBJ2-5; 8 bases match TRBD1. In germline, CDR1 is ENHRY, CDR2 SYGVKD. The CDR3 contains 18 residues. Trimming cost V 0 bases and J 5 bases; bases outside gene matches: 14. The CDR3 sequence is CAISESHPQGAGGETQYF. The CDR3 nucleotides read TGTGCCATCAGTGAGTCGCACCCCCAGGGGGCTGGCGGGGAGACCCAGTACTTC.

This clone was found a few times. The chain has TRBV28 and TRBJ1-1, with 7 bases matching TRBD1. The CDR3 extends over 15 amino acids. The trim removed 2 bases at V and 5 bases at J, leaving 8 bases unmatched. CDR1 is MDHEN and CDR2 is SYDVKM in the germline V gene. The CDR3 region has the DNA TGTGCCAGCAGTTTAGTGTACAGGGGAAGGACTGAAGCTTTCTTT. Translating gives CASSLVYRGRTEAFF. The full variable domain, completed using reference TRBV28 and TRBJ1-1, is DVKVTQSSRYLVKRTGEKVFLECVQDMDHENMFWYRQDPGLGLRLIYFSYDVKMKEKGDIPEGYSVSREKKERFSLILESASTNQTSMYLCASSLVYRGRTEAFFGQGTRLTVV.

The gene calls are TRBV28 and TRBJ2-7, with 12 nucleotides matching TRBD1. Per the germline V gene, CDR1 is MDHEN and CDR2 is SYDVKM. With 6 bases clipped from V and 0 bases from J, the junction kept 6 bases outside the gene matches. The CDR3 runs 16 residues. In nucleotides, the CDR3 is TGTGCCAGCAGAACCGGGACAGGGGGCCTCTCCTACGAGCAGTACTTC. It codes for CASRTGTGGLSYEQYF.

The chain uses TRBV12-5 and TRBJ1-2; 9 bases match TRBD1. Germline V gives CDR1 LGHNT, CDR2 FRNRAP. The ends lost 5 bases at V and 3 bases at J; junction bases unmatched: 4. This CDR3 has 14 amino acids. The DNA for the CDR3 is TGTGCTAGTGGTGGGGGACAGGGAGACTATGGCTACACCTTC. It specifies CASGGGQGDYGYTF.

This clone was seen a few times. The chain is built from TRBV4-2 and TRBJ1-5; D gene ambiguous. The CDR3 runs to 15 residues. V lost 1 base and J lost 2, with 9 bases in between. Germline V gene data show CDR1 as LGHNA and CDR2 as YNFKEQ. The CDR3 region is CASSQGREGNQPQHF. The DNA of the CDR3 is TGTGCCAGCAGCCAAGGGCGGGAGGGCAATCAGCCCCAGCATTTT.

The V and J genes are TRBV5-4 and TRBJ1-4; maybe TRBD1 (6 bases). Germline V CDR1 and CDR2: SGHNT, YYREEE (reference sequence). V was cut by 0 bases and J by 4 bases, with 16 bases left in between. The CDR3 spans 17 residues. CDR3 protein: CASSLEGGGFGNEKLFF. The CDR3 DNA is TGTGCCAGCAGCTTGGAAGGCGGGGGCTTTGGTAATGAAAAACTGTTTTTT. The whole variable domain, remainder taken from reference TRBV5-4 and TRBJ1-4, is ETGVTQSPTHLIKTRGQQVTLRCSSQSGHNTVSWYQQALGQGPQFIFQYYREEENGRGNFPPRFSGLQFPNYSSELNVNALELDDSALYLCASSLEGGGFGNEKLFFGSGTQLSVL.

The chain is built from TRBV27 and TRBJ1-6; D may be TRBD1 (6 bases). The germline V gene has CDR1 MNHEY and CDR2 SMNVEV (reference sequence). This CDR3 contains 15 residues. V dropped 5 bases and J dropped 6 bases, with 14 bases sitting between them. In nucleotides, the CDR3 is TGTGCCAGCAGTAGAAGAGGACAGTTTAATTCACCCCTCCACTTT. It translates to CASSRRGQFNSPLHF.

The chain has TRBV19 and TRBJ1-6; no clear D gene. The V gene's germline CDR1 is LNHDA and CDR2 SQIVND (reference sequence). Trimming pared 3 bases from V and 7 bases from J, leaving 10 bases between. The CDR3 spans 14 residues. The CDR3, as DNA: TGTGCCAGTAGTATCAGCAGAGGAAATTCACCCCTCCACTTT. Translating it yields CASSISRGNSPLHF. Full variable domain (remainder filled in from reference TRBV19 and TRBJ1-6): DGGITQSPKYLFRKEGQNVTLSCEQNLNHDAMYWYRQDPGQGLRLIYYSQIVNDFQKGDIAEGYSVSREKKESFPLTVTSAQKNPTAFYLCASSISRGNSPLHFGNGTRLTVT.

The chain recombines TRBV6-5 with TRBJ2-7; possibly TRBD2 for D (6 bases). CDR3 length: 16 residues. V lost 2 bases and J lost 0, with 14 bases in between. In germline, CDR1 is MNHEY, CDR2 SVGAGI. The DNA of the CDR3 is TGTGCCAGCAGTTACGGAGGGACTCTGACCTCCTACGAGCAGTACTTC. Its translation is CASSYGGTLTSYEQYF.

This rearrangement joins TRBV7-2 to TRBJ2-5; TRBD1 aligns across 9 bases. The V gene's germline CDR1 is SGHTA and CDR2 FQGNSA. This CDR3 has 15 residues. The V segment lost 4 bases and the J segment 5 bases; nucleotides outside the gene matches: 8. The CDR3, as DNA: TGTGCCAGCAGCTACGGACAGGGGAGTTGGGAGACCCAGTACTTC. It specifies CASSYGQGSWETQYF.

This chain links TRBV7-9 with TRBJ1-2; D remains unclear. The length of the CDR3 is 12 residues. V lost 5 bases to trimming and J lost 4 bases, with 8 bases between them. CDR1 SEHNR and CDR2 FQNEAQ come from the germline V gene (reference sequence). CDR3 DNA: TGTGCCAGCAGCCGGGGAGTCTATGGCTACACCTTC. Amino acids: CASSRGVYGYTF.

The table lists this clone with a count of one. This chain joins TRBV7-9 and TRBJ1-3, with D hard to call. Germline lookup yields CDR1 SEHNR and CDR2 FQNEAQ (reference sequence). The CDR3 has 13 amino acids. Trimming removed 9 bases from V and 0 bases from J, with 9 bases in between. The CDR3 coding sequence is TGTGCCAGTCGGGGATCCTCTGGAAACACCATATATTTT. As protein: CASRGSSGNTIYF. The whole variable domain, filled in from reference TRBV7-9 and TRBJ1-3, reads DTGVSQNPRHKITKRGQNVTFRCDPISEHNRLYWYRQTLGQGPEFLTYFQNEAQLEKSRLLSDRFSAERPKGSFSTLEIQRTEQGDSAMYLCASRGSSGNTIYFGEGSWLTVV.

The count of this clone is one. The CDR3 DNA is TGTGCCAGCAGTTTATTCCGACCGGGACAGGGCGCGGGAGAGACCCAGTACTTC. Protein: CASSLFRPGQGAGETQYF. The V and J genes are TRBV27 and TRBJ2-5; 9 bases fit TRBD1. V shed 1 base, J shed 4 bases, and the junction held 13 bases outside the gene matches. The V gene's germline CDR1 is MNHEY and CDR2 SMNVEV (reference sequence). The CDR3 has 18 amino acids.

This chain joins TRBV3-1 (or the pseudogene TRBV3-2) and TRBJ2-4; 9 positions match TRBD1. With V trimmed by 4 bases and J by 5 bases, 0 bases remained unmatched. CDR1 LGHDT and CDR2 YNNKEL come from the germline V gene (reference sequence). This CDR3 comprises 13 residues. The CDR3: CASSRQGENIQYF. DNA for the CDR3: TGTGCCAGCAGCCGACAGGGGGAAAACATTCAGTACTTC.